Here is one T cell receptor beta chain with its context. With 3 bases removed from V and 2 bases from J, the gap between germline ends came to 8 bases. The CDR3 runs 13 residues. Germline V gives CDR1 MNHEY, CDR2 SMNVEV (reference sequence). Only in-frame clones appear in the TCRdb table, and some are missing; sequencing was by immunoSEQ multiplex PCR. This table holds fewer than 70,000 clones, around 87% found once. The data originate from a study of control samples from healthy donors and cancer patients. The chain links TRBV27 to TRBJ2-7, with D possibly being TRBD1 (6 bases). This TCR was recovered from a man aged 55 to 69 with head and neck cancer. Sequencing was carried out using PBMCs. The chain's CDR3 is CASSFDRTYEQYF. DNA of the CDR3: TGTGCCAGCAGTTTCGACAGGACCTACGAGCAGTACTTC.